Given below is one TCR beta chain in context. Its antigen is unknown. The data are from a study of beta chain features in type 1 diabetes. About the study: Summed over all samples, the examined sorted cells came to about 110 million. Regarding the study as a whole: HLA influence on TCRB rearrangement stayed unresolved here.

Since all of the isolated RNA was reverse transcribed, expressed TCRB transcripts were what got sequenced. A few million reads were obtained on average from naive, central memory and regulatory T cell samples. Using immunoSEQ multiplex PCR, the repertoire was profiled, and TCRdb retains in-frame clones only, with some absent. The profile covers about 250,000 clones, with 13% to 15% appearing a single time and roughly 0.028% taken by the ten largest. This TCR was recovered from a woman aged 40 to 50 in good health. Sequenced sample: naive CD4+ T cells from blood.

The CDR3 nucleotides are TGTGCCAGCAGCTTCACAGGGAGGGCTAACCAAGAGACCCAGTACTTC. Its translation is CASSFTGRANQETQYF. This rearrangement joins TRBV27 to TRBJ2-5; TRBD2 is a possible D gene (7 bases). Deletions cut 6 bases from V and 0 bases from J, with 17 bases between. This CDR3 has 16 residues. Germline assignment: CDR1 MNHEY and CDR2 SMNVEV (reference sequence).